Below, 7 T cell receptor beta chains from the same sample are listed, as sequenced in a study of T-cell memory formation after mild COVID-19. TCRdb ran MiXCR on the 5' RACE reads and lists one entry per CDR3 protein. Among around 110,000 distinct CDR3 sequences, around 15% were seen once, and the ten largest hold around two fifths. The sequencing input was PBMCs or a T cell subset sorted from them (not recorded which). The receptors were gathered from a man younger than 35 who had mild COVID-19 (a few samples of this study predate the infection). Cell type and time point are not known.

The V gene is TRBV29-1, the J gene TRBJ1-2; D is uncertain. The germline V gene encodes CDR1 SQVTM and CDR2 ANQGSEA. The CDR3 has 13 residues. Trimming shortened V by 5 bases and J by 4 bases, and 14 bases separated the two germline ends. CDR3 amino acids: CSVPDPGSYGYTF. DNA of the CDR3: TGCAGCGTTCCGGATCCGGGAAGCTATGGCTACACCTTC.

With regard to this clonotype: A read error is possible here, since a much larger clone lies one base away. This chain connects TRBV6-2 or TRBV6-3 to TRBJ2-6, with no clear D. V was pared by 8 bases and J by 12 bases, with 5 bases between. Germline-derived CDR1 and CDR2 are MNHEY and SVGEGT. The CDR3 has 9 residues. CDR3 coding DNA: TGTGCCAGCGTAAGCGTCCTGACTTTC. It is translated as CASVSVLTF.

This clonotype was recorded a few times. The V call is TRBV12-3 or TRBV12-4, the J call TRBJ2-2; a weak D match, TRBD1 (6 bases). The V end lost 8 bases, the J end lost 7 bases, and 11 bases lay between the germline ends. CDR3 length equals 12 residues. This chain's CDR3 is CASPRGDGELFF. Here the CDR3 DNA reads TGTGCCAGCCCCAGGGGCGACGGGGAGCTGTTTTTT.

The CDR3: CATSGPIRRDIGTDTQYF. DNA for the CDR3: TGTGCCACCTCCGGGCCGATCCGCAGGGATATAGGAACAGATACGCAGTATTTT. The rearrangement links TRBV3-1 to TRBJ2-3; D may be TRBD1 (5 bases). The CDR3 has 18 residues. V dropped 10 bases and J dropped 3 bases, with 29 bases sitting between them. Germline V CDR1 and CDR2: LGHDT, YNNKEL (reference sequence).

This chain uses TRBV28 with TRBJ1-6; TRBD1 might be the D (5 bases). Germline V lookup: CDR1 MDHEN, CDR2 SYDVKM. The CDR3 totals 16 residues. Between the trimmed V and J ends, which lost 3 bases and 10 bases, there was a span of 19 bases. The CDR3 DNA is TGTGCCAGCAGTTTCCTGACCCCCGACAGCTGGTCACCCCTCCACTTT. This codes for CASSFLTPDSWSPLHF.

This rearrangement joins TRBV11-2 to TRBJ1-2; 9 bases agree with TRBD1. With 8 bases clipped from V and 3 bases from J, the junction kept 7 bases outside the gene matches. The CDR3 length is 14 residues. Germline CDR1 SGHAT, CDR2 FQNNGV. CDR3 DNA: TGTGCCAGCGCGCAACAGGGGGCGGACTATGGCTACACCTTC. This sequence encodes CASAQQGADYGYTF. The complete variable domain, with remaining parts taken from reference TRBV11-2 and TRBJ1-2, reads EAGVAQSPRYKIIEKRQSVAFWCNPISGHATLYWYQQILGQGPKLLIQFQNNGVVDDSQLPKDRFSAERLKGVDSTLKIQPAKLEDSAVYLCASAQQGADYGYTFGSGTRLTVV.

The chain employs TRBV27 and TRBJ2-7, with D perhaps TRBD1 (6 bases). Per germline, CDR1 MNHEY and CDR2 SMNVEV (reference sequence). This CDR3 is built from 12 residues. V was trimmed by 6 bases and J by 4 bases, leaving 10 bases between them. The CDR3 DNA follows: TGTGCCAGCAGGACAGGAGGATACGAGCAGTACTTC. Protein product: CASRTGGYEQYF.